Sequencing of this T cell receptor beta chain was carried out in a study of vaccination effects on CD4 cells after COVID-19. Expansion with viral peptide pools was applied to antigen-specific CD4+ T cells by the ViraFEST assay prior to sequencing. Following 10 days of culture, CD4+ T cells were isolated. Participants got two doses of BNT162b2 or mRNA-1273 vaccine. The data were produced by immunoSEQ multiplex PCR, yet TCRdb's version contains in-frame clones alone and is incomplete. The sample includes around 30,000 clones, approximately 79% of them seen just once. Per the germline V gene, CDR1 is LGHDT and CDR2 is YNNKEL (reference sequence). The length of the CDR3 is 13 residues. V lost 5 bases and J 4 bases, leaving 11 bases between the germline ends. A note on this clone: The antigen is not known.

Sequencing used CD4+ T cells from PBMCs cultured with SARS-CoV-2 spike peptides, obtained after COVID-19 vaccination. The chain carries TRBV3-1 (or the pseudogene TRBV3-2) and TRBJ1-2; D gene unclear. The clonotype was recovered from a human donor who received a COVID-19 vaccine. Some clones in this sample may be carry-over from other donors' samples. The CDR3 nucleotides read TGTGCCAGCAGCTTCGGACGAGTCTATGGCTACACCTTC. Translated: CASSFGRVYGYTF.